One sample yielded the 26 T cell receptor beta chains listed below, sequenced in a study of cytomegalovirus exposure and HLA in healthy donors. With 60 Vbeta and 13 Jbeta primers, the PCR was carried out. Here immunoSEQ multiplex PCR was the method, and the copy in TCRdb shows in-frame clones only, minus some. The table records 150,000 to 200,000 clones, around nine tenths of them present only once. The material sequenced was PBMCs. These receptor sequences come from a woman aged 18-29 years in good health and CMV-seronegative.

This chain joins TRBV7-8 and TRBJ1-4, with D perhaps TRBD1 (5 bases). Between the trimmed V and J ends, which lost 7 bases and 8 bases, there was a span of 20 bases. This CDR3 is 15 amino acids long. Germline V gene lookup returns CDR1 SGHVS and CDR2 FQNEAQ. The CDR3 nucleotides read TGTGCCAGCACCCCCAGCGGGGGGAATTGGGAAAAACTGTTTTTT. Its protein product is CASTPSGGNWEKLFF.

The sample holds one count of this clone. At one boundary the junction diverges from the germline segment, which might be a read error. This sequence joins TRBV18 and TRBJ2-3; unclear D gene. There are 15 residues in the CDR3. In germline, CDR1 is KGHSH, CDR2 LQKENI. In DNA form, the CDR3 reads TGTGCCAGCTCACCGATAAGTCTATGGCTAGATATGCAGTATTTT. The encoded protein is CASSPISLWLDMQYF.

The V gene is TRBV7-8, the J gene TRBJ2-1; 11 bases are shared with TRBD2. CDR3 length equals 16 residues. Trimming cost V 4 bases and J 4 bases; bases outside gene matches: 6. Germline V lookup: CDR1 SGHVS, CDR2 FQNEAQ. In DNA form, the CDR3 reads TGTGCCAGCAGCTACCTTGGGACTAGCGGTTACAATGAGCAGTTCTTC. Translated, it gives CASSYLGTSGYNEQFF. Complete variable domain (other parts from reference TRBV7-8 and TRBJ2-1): GAGVSQSPRYKVAKRGQDVALRCDPISGHVSLFWYQQALGQGPEFLTYFQNEAQLDKSGLPSDRFFAERPEGSVSTLKIQRTQQEDSAVYLCASSYLGTSGYNEQFFGPGTRLTVL.

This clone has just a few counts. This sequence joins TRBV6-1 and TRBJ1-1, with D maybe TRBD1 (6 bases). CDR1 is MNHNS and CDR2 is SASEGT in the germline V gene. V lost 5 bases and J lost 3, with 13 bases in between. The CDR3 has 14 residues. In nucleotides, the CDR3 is TGTGCCAGCAGTCTTAGGACAGACTACACTGAAGCTTTCTTT. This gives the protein CASSLRTDYTEAFF.

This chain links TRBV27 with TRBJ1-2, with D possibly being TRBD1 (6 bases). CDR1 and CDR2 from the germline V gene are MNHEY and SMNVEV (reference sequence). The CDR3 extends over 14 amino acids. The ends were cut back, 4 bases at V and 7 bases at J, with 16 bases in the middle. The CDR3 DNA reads TGTGCCAGCAGTTACGACAGGACCTCGGGTGGCTACACCTTC. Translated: CASSYDRTSGGYTF.

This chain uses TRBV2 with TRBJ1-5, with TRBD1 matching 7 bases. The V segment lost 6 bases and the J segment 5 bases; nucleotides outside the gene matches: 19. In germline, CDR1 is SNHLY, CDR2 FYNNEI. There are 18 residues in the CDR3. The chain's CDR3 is CASSLGAGGSLFYQPQHF. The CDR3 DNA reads TGTGCCAGCAGCCTTGGGGCAGGGGGAAGTCTATTTTATCAGCCCCAGCATTTT.

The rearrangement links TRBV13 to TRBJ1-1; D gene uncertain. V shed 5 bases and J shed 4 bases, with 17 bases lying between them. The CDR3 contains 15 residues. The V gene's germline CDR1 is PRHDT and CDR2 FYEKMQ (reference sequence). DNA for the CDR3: TGTGCCAGCAGCCTCCTTGAAGTCGGAGCCACTGAAGCTTTCTTT. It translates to CASSLLEVGATEAFF.

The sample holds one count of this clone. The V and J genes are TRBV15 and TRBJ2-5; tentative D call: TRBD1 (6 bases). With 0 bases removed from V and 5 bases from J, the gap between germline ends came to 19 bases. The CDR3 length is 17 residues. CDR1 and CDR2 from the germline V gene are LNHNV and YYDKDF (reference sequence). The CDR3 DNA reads TGTGCCACCAGCAGAGATCCACCGGGACAAAGAAGCGAGACCCAGTACTTC. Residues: CATSRDPPGQRSETQYF.

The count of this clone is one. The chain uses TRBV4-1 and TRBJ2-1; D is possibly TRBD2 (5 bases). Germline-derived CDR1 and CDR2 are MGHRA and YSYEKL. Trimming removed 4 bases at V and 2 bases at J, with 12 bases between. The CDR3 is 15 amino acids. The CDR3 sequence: CASSPTRIPYNEQFF. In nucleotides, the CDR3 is TGCGCCAGCAGCCCAACTAGGATTCCCTACAATGAGCAGTTCTTC.

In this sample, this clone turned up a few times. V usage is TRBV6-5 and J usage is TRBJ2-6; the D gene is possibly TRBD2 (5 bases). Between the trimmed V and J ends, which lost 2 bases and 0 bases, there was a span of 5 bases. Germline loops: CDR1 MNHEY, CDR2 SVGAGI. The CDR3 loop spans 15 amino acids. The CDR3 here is CASSYRGSGANVLTF. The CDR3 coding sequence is TGTGCCAGCAGTTACCGGGGCTCTGGGGCCAACGTCCTGACTTTC.

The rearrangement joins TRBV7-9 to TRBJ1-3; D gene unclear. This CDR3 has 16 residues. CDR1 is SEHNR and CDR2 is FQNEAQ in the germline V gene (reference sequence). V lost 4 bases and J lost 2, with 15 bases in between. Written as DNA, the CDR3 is TGTGCCAGCAGCTCTCCTTCTAGTCGGGCTGGAAACACCATATATTTT. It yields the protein CASSSPSSRAGNTIYF.

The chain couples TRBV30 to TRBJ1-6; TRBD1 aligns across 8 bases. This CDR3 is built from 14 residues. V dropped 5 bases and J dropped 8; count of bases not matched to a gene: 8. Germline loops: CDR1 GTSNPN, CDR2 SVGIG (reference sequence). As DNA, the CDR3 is TGTGCCTGGGCCGGACAGGGTGTTCATTCACCCCTCCACTTT. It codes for CAWAGQGVHSPLHF.

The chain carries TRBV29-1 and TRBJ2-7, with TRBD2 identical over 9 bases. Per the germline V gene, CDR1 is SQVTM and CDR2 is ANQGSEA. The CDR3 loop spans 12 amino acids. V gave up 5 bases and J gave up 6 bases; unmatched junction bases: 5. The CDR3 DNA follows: TGCAGCGTTTTTGGCGGGGGGGGCGAGCAGTACTTC. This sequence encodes CSVFGGGGEQYF.

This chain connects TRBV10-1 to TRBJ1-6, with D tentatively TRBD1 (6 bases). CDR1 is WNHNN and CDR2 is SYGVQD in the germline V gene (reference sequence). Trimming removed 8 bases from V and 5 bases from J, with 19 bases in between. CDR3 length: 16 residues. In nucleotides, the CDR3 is TGCGCCAGCTTGAGGGGGGGTGGCAGACATAATTCACCCCTCCACTTT. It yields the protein CASLRGGGRHNSPLHF.

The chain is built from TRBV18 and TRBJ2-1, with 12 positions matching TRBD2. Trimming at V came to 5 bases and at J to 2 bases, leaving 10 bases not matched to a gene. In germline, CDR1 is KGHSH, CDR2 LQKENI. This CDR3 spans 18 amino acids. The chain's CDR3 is CASSTRTSGIVAYNEQFF. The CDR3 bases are TGTGCCAGCTCAACCCGGACTAGCGGGATAGTGGCCTACAATGAGCAGTTCTTC. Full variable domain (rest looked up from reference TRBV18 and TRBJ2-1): NAGVMQNPRHLVRRRGQEARLRCSPMKGHSHVYWYRQLPEEGLKFMVYLQKENIIDESGMPKERFSAEFPKEGPSILRIQQVVRGDSAAYFCASSTRTSGIVAYNEQFFGPGTRLTVL.

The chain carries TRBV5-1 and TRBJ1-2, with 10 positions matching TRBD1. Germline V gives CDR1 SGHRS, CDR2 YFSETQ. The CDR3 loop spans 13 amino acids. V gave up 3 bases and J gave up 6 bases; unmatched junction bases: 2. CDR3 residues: CASSWGTGDGYTF. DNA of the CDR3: TGCGCCAGCAGCTGGGGGACAGGGGATGGCTACACCTTC.

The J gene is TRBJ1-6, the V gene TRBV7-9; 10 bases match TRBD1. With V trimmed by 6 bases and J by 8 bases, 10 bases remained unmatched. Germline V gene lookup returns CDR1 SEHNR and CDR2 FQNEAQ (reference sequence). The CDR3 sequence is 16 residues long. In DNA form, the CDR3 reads TGTGCCAGCAGTTCATCCCCGGGGACAGGGGATTCACCCCTCCACTTT. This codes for CASSSSPGTGDSPLHF.

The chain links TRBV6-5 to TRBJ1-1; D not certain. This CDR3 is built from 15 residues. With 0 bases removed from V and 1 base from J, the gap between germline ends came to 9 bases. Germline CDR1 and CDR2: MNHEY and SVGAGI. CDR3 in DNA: TGTGCCAGCAGTTACTCAAATACAGCGAACACTGAAGCTTTCTTT. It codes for CASSYSNTANTEAFF.

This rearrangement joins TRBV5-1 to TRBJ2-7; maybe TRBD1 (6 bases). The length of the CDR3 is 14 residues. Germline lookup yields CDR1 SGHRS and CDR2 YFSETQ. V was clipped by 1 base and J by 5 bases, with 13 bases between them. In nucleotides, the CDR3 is TGCGCCAGCAGCTTGACAGGGTTTGTCAACGAGCAGTACTTC. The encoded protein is CASSLTGFVNEQYF.

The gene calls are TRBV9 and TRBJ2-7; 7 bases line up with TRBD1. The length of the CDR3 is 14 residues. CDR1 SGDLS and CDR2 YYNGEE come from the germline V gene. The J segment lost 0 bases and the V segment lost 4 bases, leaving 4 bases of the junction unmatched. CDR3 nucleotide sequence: TGTGCCAGCAGCAAGGGACAGCTCTCCTACGAGCAGTACTTC. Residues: CASSKGQLSYEQYF.

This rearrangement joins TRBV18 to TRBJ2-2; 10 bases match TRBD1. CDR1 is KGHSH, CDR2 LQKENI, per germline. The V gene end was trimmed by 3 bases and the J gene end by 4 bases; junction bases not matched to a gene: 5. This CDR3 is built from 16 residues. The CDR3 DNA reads TGTGCCAGCTCACCCTCCGGGACAGGGGTCACCGGGGAGCTGTTTTTT. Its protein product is CASSPSGTGVTGELFF.

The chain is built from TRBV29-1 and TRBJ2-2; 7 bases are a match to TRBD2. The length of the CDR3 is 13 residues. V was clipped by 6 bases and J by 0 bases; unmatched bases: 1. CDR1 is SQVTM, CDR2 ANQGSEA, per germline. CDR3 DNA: TGCAGCGTGGGACTACCGAACACCGGGGAGCTGTTTTTT. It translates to CSVGLPNTGELFF.

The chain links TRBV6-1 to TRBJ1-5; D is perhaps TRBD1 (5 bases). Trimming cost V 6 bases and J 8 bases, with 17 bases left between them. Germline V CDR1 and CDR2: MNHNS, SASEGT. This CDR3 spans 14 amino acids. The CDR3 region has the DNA TGTGCCAGCAGCCCACTTGGGGCTACTGAGCCCCAGCATTTT. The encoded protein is CASSPLGATEPQHF.

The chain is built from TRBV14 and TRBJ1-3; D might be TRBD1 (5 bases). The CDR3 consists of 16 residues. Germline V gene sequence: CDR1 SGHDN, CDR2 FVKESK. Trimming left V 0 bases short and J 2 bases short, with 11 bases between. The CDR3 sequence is CASSQERGGAGNTIYF. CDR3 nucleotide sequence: TGTGCCAGCAGCCAAGAGCGCGGGGGTGCTGGAAACACCATATATTTT.

DNA for the CDR3: TGTGCCAGCAGCTCCTCGAGGATAACGGGTAGCTCCTACGAGCAGTACTTC. Protein: CASSSSRITGSSYEQYF. The rearrangement uses TRBV7-8 and TRBJ2-5, with D unclear. The J call may be mistaken, given a closer DNA end match to TRBJ2-7. This CDR3 contains 17 residues. Germline V gene data show CDR1 as SGHVS and CDR2 as FQNEAQ.

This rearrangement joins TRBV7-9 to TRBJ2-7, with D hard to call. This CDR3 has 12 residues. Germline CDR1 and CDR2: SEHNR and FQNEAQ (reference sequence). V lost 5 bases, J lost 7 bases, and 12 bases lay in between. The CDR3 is CASSPLGGEQYF. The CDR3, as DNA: TGTGCCAGCAGCCCCCTAGGCGGTGAGCAGTACTTC.